This note documents a single T cell receptor beta chain sequence. Antigen specificity is unknown. Trimming took off 0 bases at V and 0 bases at J, with 19 bases between the two ends. This CDR3 has 20 residues. Per germline, CDR1 SGHNT and CDR2 YYREEE (reference sequence). This record comes from a study of OX40 agonist ivuxolimab in advanced cancers. Turning to the study itself: Hepatocellular carcinoma, melanoma, renal cell or head and neck cancer affected the dose-escalation patients. Those enrolled were 82.7% male, with a mean age of about 60 years and ages from about 20 to 90. Study-wide results and caveats: More expanded clones were found, on average, in CD8+ than in CD4+ T cells.

Peripheral blood came from all dose cohorts at three timepoints. TCRdb's copy holds only in-frame clones and misses some; the assay was immunoSEQ multiplex PCR. The sample yields more than 55,000 clones, 65% to 85% seen once. The specimen comprised CD4+ or CD8+ T cells sorted from blood, sampled in a trial of the OX40 agonist ivuxolimab. The source of this sequence is an adult with an advanced solid tumor such as melanoma, head and neck, liver or kidney cancer. The chain uses TRBV5-4 and TRBJ2-6; TRBD2 is a possible D gene (5 bases). The CDR3 protein is CASSLGRLGIPASGANVLTF. In nucleotides, the CDR3 is TGTGCCAGCAGCTTGGGGAGGTTGGGCATACCAGCCTCTGGGGCCAACGTCCTGACTTTC.